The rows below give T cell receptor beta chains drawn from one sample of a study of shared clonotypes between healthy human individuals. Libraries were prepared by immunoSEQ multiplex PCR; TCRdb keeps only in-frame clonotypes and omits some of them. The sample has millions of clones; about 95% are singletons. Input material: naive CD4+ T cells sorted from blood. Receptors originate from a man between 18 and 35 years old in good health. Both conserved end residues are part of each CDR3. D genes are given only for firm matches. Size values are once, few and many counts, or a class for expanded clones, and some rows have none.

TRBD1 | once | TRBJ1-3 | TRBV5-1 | CASSLTGDSGNTIYF | TGCGCCAGCAGCCTGACAGGGGACTCTGGAAACACCATATATTTT
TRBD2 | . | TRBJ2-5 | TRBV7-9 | CASSFSLGLAGEETQYF | TGTGCCAGCAGCTTTAGCCTCGGACTAGCGGGTGAAGAGACCCAGTACTTC
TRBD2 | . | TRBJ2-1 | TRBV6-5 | CASSHNSGGVNEQFF | TGTGCCAGCAGTCACAATAGCGGGGGCGTAAATGAGCAGTTCTTC
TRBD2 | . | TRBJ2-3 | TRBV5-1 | CASSELAGGVNTQYF | TGCGCCAGCAGCGAGCTAGCGGGGGGCGTGAATACGCAGTATTTT
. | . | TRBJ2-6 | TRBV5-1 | CASSDTSGANVLTF | TGCGCCAGCAGCGATACTTCTGGGGCCAACGTCCTGACTTTC
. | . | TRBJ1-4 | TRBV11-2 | CASRTRTEKLFF | TGTGCCAGCAGGACTCGAACTGAAAAACTGTTTTTT
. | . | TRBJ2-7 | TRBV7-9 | CASSLLVKNYEQYF | TGTGCCAGCAGCTTATTAGTAAAAAACTACGAGCAGTACTTC
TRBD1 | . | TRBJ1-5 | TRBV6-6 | CASSWLGQGNQPQHF | TGTGCCAGCAGTTGGTTGGGACAGGGCAATCAGCCCCAGCATTTT
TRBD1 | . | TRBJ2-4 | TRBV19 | CASSIRGRAIQYF | TGTGCCAGTAGTATAAGGGGGCGGGCCATTCAGTACTTC
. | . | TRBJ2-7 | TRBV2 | CASSLSAYEQYF | TGTGCCAGCAGCCTTTCCGCCTACGAGCAGTACTTC
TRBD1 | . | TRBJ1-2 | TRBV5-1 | CASSHGTGDGYTF | TGCGCCAGCAGCCACGGGACAGGCGATGGCTACACCTTC
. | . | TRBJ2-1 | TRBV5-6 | CASSLAGHPSYNEQFF | TGTGCCAGCAGCTTGGCCGGACACCCGTCCTACAATGAGCAGTTCTTC
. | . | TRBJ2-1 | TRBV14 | CASSPRGSSYNEQFF | TGTGCCAGCAGCCCTAGAGGAAGCTCCTACAATGAGCAGTTCTTC
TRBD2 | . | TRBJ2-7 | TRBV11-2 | CASRRPGRDNYEQYF | TGTGCCAGCAGACGCCCAGGGAGGGATAATTACGAGCAGTACTTC
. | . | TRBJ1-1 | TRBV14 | CASSQVTGMNTEAFF | TGTGCCAGCAGCCAAGTGACCGGTATGAACACTGAAGCTTTCTTT
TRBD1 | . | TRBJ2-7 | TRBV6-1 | CASNLDRVDYEQYF | TGTGCCAGCAACCTCGACAGGGTTGACTACGAGCAGTACTTC
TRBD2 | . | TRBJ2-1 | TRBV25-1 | CASSAGLAGVGEQFF | TGTGCCAGCAGTGCGGGACTAGCGGGAGTAGGGGAGCAGTTCTTC
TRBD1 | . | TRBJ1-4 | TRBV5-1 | CASSLTGASEKLFF | TGCGCCAGCAGCCTGACAGGGGCGAGTGAAAAACTGTTTTTT
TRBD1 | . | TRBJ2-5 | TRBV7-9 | CASSFMGQQKQETQYF | TGTGCCAGCAGCTTTATGGGACAGCAAAAACAAGAGACCCAGTACTTC
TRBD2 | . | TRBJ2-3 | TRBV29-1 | CSVPAGVGDTQYF | TGCAGCGTTCCTGCGGGAGTGGGTGATACGCAGTATTTT
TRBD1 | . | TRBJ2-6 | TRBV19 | CASRYDGQGLSGANVLTF | TGTGCCAGTAGGTACGATGGACAGGGCCTCTCTGGGGCCAACGTCCTGACTTTC
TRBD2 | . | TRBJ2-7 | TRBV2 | CASSTGLAGAPTRWKQYF | TGTGCCAGCAGTACGGGACTAGCGGGGGCCCCGACTCGGTGGAAGCAGTACTTC
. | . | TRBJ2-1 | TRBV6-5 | CASSYPGRSNEQFF | TGTGCCAGCAGTTACCCAGGGAGGAGCAATGAGCAGTTCTTC
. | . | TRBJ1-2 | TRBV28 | CASSSDKYGYTF | TGTGCCAGCAGCTCCGATAAATATGGCTACACCTTC
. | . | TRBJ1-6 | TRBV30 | CAWNPGSYNSPLHF | TGTGCCTGGAATCCGGGCTCCTATAATTCACCCCTCCACTTT
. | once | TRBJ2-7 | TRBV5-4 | CASSLFMGLPSSGEQYF | TGTGCCAGCAGCTTGTTCATGGGACTTCCCTCCTCGGGCGAGCAGTACTTC
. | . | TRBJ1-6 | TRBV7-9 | CASSSLQGVGSPLHF | TGTGCCAGCAGTTCTTTACAGGGAGTTGGTTCACCCCTCCACTTT
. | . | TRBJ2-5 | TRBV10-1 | CASSAQPRETQYF | TGCGCCAGCAGTGCGCAGCCGAGAGAGACCCAGTACTTC
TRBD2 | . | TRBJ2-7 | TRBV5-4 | CASSGGTSTKYEQYF | TGTGCCAGCAGTGGAGGGACTAGCACGAAGTACGAGCAGTACTTC
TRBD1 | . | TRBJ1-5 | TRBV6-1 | CASRGTGGMYQPQHF | TGTGCCAGCAGGGGGACAGGGGGTATGTATCAGCCCCAGCATTTT
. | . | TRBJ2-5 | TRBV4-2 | CASSQRPGQTQYF | TGTGCCAGCAGCCAAAGGCCAGGCCAGACCCAGTACTTC
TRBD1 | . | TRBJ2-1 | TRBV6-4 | CASSDGTAYNEQFF | TGTGCCAGCAGTGACGGGACAGCCTACAATGAGCAGTTCTTC
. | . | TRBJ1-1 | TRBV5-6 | CASSLRNTEAFF | TGTGCCAGCAGCTTACGGAACACTGAAGCTTTCTTT
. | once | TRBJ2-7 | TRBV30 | CAWSDDGPYEQYF | TGTGCCTGGAGCGACGATGGCCCCTACGAGCAGTACTTC
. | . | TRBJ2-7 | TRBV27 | CASSPYPGPTAEQYF | TGTGCCAGCAGTCCCTACCCGGGACCGACGGCCGAGCAGTACTTC
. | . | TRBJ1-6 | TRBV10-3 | CASSYFPDSPLHF | TGTGCCAGCAGTTACTTTCCGGATTCACCCCTCCACTTT
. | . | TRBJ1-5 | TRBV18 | CASSSRDGDQPQHF | TGTGCCAGCTCATCCCGGGACGGTGATCAGCCCCAGCATTTT
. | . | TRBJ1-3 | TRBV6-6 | CASSYSWESGNTIYF | TGTGCCAGCAGTTACTCATGGGAGTCTGGAAACACCATATATTTT
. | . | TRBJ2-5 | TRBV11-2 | CASSLGVVQTETQYF | TGTGCCAGCAGCTTAGGGGTAGTCCAAACCGAGACCCAGTACTTC
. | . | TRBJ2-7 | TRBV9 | CASSVGDRPIYEQYF | TGTGCCAGCAGCGTAGGAGACAGGCCGATCTACGAGCAGTACTTC
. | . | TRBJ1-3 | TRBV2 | CASTLESPGNTIYF | TGTGCCAGCACGTTAGAATCACCTGGAAACACCATATATTTT
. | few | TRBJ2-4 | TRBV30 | CAWRANTKNIQYF | TGTGCCTGGAGGGCAAATACCAAAAACATTCAGTACTTC
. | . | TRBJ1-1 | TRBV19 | CASTREVGYSNTEAFF | TGTGCCAGTACCAGAGAGGTTGGGTATTCGAACACTGAAGCTTTCTTT
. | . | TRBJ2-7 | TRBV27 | CASSLYLRDSGEQYF | TGTGCCAGCAGTTTATATCTGCGGGATTCGGGCGAGCAGTACTTC
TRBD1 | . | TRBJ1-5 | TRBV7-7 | CASSQNRGWNQPQHF | TGTGCTAGCAGCCAAAACAGGGGTTGGAATCAGCCCCAGCATTTT
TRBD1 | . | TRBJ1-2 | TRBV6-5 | CASSQDRGPGGYTF | TGTGCCAGCAGCCAAGACAGGGGACCTGGAGGCTACACCTTC
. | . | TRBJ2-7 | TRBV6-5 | CASSYRGLGEQYF | TGTGCCAGCAGTTACAGGGGCCTGGGGGAGCAGTACTTC
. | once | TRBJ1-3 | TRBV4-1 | CASSQVEGGVGNTIYF | TGCGCCAGCAGCCAAGTCGAGGGGGGCGTCGGAAACACCATATATTTT
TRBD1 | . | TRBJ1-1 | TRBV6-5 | CASRTTGHAFF | TGTGCCAGCAGAACGACAGGGCACGCTTTCTTT
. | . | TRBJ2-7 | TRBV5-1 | CASSPGLLTYEQYF | TGCGCCAGCAGTCCGGGACTCCTGACCTACGAGCAGTACTTC
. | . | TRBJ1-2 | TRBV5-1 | CASSLESGEFYGYTF | TGCGCCAGCAGCTTGGAGTCAGGGGAGTTCTATGGCTACACCTTC
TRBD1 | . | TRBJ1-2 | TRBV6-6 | CASSYSDRGNGGYTF | TGTGCCAGCAGTTACTCGGACAGGGGGAACGGCGGCTACACCTTC
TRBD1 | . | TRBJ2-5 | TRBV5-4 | CASSLGGTGGGETQYF | TGTGCCAGCAGCCTTGGGGGGACAGGTGGAGGCGAGACCCAGTACTTC
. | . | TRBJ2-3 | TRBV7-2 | CASSLWTGTDTQYF | TGTGCCAGCAGCCTATGGACAGGCACAGATACGCAGTATTTT
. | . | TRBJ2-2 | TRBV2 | CASSGDGGVRELFF | TGTGCCAGCAGTGGTGACGGAGGAGTCCGGGAGCTGTTTTTT
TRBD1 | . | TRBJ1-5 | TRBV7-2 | CASSLGTGGNNQPQHF | TGTGCCAGCAGCTTAGGGACAGGGGGCAACAATCAGCCCCAGCATTTT
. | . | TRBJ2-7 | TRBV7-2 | CASSSPSLGVGPYEQYF | TGTGCCAGCAGCTCCCCCTCGCTAGGGGTTGGGCCCTACGAGCAGTACTTC
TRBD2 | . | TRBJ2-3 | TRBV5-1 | CASSLSGRDTDTQYF | TGCGCCAGCAGCTTGAGCGGGAGGGACACAGATACGCAGTATTTT
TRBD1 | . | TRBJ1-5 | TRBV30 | CAWSVGRGNQPQHF | TGTGCCTGGAGTGTAGGCAGGGGGAATCAGCCCCAGCATTTT
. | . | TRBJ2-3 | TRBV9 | CASSVARGTDTQYF | TGTGCCAGCAGCGTAGCTAGGGGGACAGATACGCAGTATTTT